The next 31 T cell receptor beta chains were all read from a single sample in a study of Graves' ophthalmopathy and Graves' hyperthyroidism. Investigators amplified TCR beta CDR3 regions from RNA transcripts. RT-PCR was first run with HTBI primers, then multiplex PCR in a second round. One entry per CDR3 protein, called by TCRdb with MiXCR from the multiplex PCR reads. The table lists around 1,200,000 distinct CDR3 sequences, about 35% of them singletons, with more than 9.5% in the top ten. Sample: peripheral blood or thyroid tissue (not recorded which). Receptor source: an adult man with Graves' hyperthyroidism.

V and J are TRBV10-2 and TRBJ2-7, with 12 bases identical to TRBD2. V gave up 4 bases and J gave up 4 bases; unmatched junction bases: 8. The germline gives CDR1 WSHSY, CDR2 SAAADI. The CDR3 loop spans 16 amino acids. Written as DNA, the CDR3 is TGCGCCAGCAGTGCCGGACTAGCGGGACACCAATACGAGCAGTACTTC. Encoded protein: CASSAGLAGHQYEQYF.

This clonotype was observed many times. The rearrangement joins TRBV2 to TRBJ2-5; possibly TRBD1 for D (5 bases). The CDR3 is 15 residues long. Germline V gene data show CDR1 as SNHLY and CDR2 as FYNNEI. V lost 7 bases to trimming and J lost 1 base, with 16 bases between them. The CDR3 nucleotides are TGTGCCAGCAAACCGGACACCCAAACCCAAGAGACCCAGTACTTC. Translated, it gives CASKPDTQTQETQYF.

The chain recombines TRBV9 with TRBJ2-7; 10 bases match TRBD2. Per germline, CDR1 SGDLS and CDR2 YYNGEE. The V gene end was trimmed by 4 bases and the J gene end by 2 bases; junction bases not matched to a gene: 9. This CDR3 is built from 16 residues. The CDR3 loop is CASSSLAGGGTYEQYF. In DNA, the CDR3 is TGTGCCAGCAGCAGTTTAGCGGGGGGAGGGACCTACGAGCAGTACTTC.

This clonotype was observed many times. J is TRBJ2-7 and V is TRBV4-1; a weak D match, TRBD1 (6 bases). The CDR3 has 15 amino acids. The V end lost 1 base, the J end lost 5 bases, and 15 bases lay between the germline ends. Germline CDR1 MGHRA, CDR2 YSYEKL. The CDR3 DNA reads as TGCGCCAGCAGCCAAGGGCAGGGGATTATCAACGAGCAGTACTTC. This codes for CASSQGQGIINEQYF.

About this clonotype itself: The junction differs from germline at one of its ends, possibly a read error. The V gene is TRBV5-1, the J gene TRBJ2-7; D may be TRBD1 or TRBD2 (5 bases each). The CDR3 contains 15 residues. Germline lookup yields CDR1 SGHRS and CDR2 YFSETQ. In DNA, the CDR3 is TGCGCCAGCAGCTTGGATCGGGGACGGTCCTACGAGCAGTGCTTC. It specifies CASSLDRGRSYEQCF.

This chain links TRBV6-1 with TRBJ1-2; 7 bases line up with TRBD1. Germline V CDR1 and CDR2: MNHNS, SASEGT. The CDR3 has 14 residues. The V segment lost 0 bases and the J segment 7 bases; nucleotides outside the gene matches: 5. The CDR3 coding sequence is TGTGCCAGCAGTGAAGCGATTTCAGGGGGTGGCTACACCTTC. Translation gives CASSEAISGGGYTF.

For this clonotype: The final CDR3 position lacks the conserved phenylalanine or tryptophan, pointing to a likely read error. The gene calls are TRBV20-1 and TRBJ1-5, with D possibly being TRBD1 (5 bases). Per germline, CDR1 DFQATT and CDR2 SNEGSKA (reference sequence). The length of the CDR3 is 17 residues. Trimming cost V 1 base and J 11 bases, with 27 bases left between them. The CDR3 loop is CSARGQLAGGSRETQHS. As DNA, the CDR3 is TGCAGTGCTAGAGGGCAACTAGCGGGGGGGTCCCGAGAGACCCAGCATTCT.

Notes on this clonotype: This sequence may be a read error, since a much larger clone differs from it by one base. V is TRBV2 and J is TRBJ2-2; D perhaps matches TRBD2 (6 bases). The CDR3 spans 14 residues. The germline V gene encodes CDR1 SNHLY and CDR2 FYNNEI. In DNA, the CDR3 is TGTGCCAGCAGTGACGGAGGGAGCACCGGGGAGCCGTTTTTT. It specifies CASSDGGSTGEPFF.

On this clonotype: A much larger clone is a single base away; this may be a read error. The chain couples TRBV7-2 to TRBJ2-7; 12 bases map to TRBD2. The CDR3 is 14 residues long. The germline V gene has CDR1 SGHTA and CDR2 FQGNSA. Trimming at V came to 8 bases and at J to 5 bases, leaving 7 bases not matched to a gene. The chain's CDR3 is CASGVLAGGHEQYF. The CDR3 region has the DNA TGTGCCAGCGGCGTACTAGCGGGAGGCCACGAGCAGTACTTC.

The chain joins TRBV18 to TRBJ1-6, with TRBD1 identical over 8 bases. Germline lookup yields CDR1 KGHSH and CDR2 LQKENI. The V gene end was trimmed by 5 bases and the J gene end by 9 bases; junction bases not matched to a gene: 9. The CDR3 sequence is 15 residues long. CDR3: CASSYQTGAGSPLHF. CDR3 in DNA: TGTGCCAGCTCATACCAGACAGGGGCAGGTTCACCCCTCCACTTT.

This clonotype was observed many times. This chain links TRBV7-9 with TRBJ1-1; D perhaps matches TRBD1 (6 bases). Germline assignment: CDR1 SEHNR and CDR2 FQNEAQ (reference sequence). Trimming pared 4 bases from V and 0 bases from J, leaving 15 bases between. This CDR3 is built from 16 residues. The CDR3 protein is CASSYPGASMNTEAFF. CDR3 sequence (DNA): TGTGCCAGCAGCTATCCAGGGGCCAGTATGAACACTGAAGCTTTCTTT. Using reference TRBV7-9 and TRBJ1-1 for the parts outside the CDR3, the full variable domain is DTGVSQNPRHKITKRGQNVTFRCDPISEHNRLYWYRQTLGQGPEFLTYFQNEAQLEKSRLLSDRFSAERPKGSFSTLEIQRTEQGDSAMYLCASSYPGASMNTEAFFGQGTRLTVV.

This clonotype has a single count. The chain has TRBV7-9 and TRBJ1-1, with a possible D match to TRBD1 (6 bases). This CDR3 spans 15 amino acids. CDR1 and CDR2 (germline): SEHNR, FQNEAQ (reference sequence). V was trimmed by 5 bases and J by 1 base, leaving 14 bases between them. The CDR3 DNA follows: TGTGCCAGCAGCCAAGCCGGACAGTCGAACACTGAAGCTTTCTTT. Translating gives CASSQAGQSNTEAFF.

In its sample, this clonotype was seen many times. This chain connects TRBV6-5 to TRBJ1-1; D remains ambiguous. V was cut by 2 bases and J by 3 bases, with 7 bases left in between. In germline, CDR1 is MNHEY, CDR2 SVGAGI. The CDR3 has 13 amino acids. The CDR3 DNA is TGTGCCAGCAGTTACCCCAGACACACTGAAGCTTTCTTT. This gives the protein CASSYPRHTEAFF.

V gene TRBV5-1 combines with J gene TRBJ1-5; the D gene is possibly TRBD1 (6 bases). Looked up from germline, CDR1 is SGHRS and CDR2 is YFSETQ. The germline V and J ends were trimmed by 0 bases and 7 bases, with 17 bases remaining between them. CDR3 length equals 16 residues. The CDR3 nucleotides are TGCGCCAGCAGCTTGGCTCCCGGGACAATTGCCCAGCCCCAGCATTTT. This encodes CASSLAPGTIAQPQHF.

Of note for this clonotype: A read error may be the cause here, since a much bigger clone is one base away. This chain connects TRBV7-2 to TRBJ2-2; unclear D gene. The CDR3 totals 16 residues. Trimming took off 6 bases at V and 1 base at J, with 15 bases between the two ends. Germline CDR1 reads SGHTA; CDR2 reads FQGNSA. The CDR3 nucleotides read TGTGCCAGCAGATTGTCTCGAAAGAAGAACACCGGGGAGCTGTTTTTT. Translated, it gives CASRLSRKKNTGELFF.

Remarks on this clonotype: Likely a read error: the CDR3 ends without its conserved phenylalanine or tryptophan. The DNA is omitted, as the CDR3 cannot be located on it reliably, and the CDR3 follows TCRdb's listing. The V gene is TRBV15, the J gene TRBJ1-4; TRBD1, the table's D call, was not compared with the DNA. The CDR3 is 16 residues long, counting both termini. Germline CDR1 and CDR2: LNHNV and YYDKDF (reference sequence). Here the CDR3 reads CATSSRLGDYTGTGVY.

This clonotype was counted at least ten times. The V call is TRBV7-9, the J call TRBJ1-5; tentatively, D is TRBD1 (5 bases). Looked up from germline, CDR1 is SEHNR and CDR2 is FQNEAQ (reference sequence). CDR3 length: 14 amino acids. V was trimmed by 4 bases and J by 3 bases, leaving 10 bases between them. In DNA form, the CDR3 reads TGTGCCAGCAGCTCCGGGGGAAACAATCAGCCCCAGCATTTT. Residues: CASSSGGNNQPQHF.

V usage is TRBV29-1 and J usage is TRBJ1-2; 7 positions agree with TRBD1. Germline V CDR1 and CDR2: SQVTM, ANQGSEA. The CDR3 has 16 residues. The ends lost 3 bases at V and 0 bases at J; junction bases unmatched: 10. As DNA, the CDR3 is TGCAGCGTTGAGGCCAGACAGGGTCAAACTAACTATGGCTACACCTTC. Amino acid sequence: CSVEARQGQTNYGYTF.

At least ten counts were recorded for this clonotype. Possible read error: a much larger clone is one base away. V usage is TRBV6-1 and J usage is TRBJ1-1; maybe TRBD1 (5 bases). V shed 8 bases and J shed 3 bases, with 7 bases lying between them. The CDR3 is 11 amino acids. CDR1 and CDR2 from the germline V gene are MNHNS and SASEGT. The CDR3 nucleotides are TGTGCCAGCGGGGGGTACACTGAAGCTTTCTTT. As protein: CASGGYTEAFF.

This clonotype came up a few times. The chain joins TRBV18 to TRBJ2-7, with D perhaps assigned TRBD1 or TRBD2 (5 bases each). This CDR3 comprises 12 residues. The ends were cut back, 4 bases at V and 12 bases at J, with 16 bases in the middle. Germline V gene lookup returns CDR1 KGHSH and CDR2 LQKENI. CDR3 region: CASSLGTEYRYF. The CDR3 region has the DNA TGTGCCAGCTCACTTGGGACGGAATATAGGTACTTC.

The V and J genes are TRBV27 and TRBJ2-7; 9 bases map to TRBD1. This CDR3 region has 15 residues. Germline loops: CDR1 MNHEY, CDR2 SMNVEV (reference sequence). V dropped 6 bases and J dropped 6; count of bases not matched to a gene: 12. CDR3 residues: CASRTSGTGSIEQYF. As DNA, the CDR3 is TGTGCCAGCAGAACCTCCGGGACAGGGAGCATCGAGCAGTACTTC.

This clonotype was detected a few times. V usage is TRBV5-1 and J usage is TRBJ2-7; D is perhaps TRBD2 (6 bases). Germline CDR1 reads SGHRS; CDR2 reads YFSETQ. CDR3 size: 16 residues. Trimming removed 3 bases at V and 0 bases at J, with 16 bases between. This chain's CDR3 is CASSSSLTGASYEQYF. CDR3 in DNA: TGCGCCAGCAGCTCTTCCCTGACGGGAGCCTCCTACGAGCAGTACTTC.

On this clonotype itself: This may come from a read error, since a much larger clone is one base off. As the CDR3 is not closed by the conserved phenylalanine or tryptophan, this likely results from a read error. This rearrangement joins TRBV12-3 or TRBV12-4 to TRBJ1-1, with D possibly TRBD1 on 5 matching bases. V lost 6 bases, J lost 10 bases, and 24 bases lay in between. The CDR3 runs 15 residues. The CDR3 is CASSPNDRFKAAAFL. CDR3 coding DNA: TGTGCCAGCAGCCCTAATGACAGATTTAAGGCTGCAGCTTTCCTT.

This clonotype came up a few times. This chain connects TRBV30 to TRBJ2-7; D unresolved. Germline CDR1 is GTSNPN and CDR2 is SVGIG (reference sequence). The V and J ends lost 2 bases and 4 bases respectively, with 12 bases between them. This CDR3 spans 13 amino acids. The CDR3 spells CAWSISGRYEQYF. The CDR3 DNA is TGTGCCTGGAGTATCTCTGGTCGTTACGAGCAGTACTTC.

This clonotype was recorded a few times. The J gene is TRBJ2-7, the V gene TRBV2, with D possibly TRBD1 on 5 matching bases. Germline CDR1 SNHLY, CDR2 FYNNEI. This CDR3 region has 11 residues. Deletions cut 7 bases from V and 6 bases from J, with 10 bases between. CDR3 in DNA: TGTGCCAGCAAGGGTCAGGGCGAGCAGTACTTC. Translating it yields CASKGQGEQYF.

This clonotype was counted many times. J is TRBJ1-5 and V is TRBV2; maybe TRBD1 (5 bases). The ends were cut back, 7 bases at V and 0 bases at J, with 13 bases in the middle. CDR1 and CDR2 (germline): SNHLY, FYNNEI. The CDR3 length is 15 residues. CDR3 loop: CASMVRQGSNQPQHF. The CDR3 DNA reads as TGTGCCAGCATGGTTCGTCAGGGTAGCAATCAGCCCCAGCATTTT.

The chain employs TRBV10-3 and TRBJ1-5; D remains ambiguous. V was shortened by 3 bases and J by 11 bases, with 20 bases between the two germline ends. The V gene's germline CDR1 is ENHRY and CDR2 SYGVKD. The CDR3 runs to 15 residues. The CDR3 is CAISDSGWYQETQHF. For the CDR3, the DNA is TGTGCCATCAGTGATAGCGGATGGTACCAAGAGACCCAGCATTTT.

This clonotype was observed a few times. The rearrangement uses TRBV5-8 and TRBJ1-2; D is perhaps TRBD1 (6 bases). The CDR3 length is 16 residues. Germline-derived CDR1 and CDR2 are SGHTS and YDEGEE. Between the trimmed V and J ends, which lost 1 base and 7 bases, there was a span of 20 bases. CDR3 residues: CASSLTEGRGVSGYTF. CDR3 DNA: TGTGCCAGCAGCTTGACGGAAGGCAGGGGAGTGAGTGGCTACACCTTC.

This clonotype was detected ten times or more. The CDR3 bases are TGTGCCAGCAGCTTAGTGGCAGGGGGAGCTTCTAACTATGGCTACACCTTC. Its protein is CASSLVAGGASNYGYTF. The J gene is TRBJ1-2, the V gene TRBV7-2; TRBD1 aligns across 7 bases. The CDR3 covers 17 residues. Germline-derived CDR1 and CDR2 are SGHTA and FQGNSA. V was clipped by 1 base and J by 0 bases; unmatched bases: 8.

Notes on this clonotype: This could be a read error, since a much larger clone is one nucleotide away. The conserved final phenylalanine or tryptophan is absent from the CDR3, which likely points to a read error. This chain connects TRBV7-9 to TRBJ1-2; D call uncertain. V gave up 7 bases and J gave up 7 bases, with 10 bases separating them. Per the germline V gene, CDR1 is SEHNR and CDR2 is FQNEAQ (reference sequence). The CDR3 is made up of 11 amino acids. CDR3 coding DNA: TGTGCCAGCATGGGGTGGGGTGGCTACACCTCC. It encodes CASMGWGGYTS.

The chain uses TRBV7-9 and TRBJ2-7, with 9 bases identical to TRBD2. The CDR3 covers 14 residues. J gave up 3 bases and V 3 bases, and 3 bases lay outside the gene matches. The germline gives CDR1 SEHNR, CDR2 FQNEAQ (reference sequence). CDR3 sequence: CASSFVSGGYEQYF. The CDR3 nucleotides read TGTGCCAGCAGCTTCGTTAGCGGGGGCTACGAGCAGTACTTC.